The clone carrying this T cell receptor (beta chain) has a handful of counts. These data belong to a study of blood T cell repertoires in COVID-19. The method was immunoSEQ multiplex PCR; TCRdb's version includes in-frame clones alone and lacks a portion of them. This sample carries about 160,000 clones, under 85% of them seen once, and the ten largest clones take approximately 2.6%. The sequenced sample was peripheral blood. This TCR was recovered from a man between 65 and 80 years old with acute or convalescent COVID-19.

CDR3 DNA: TGCGCCAGCAAGATTGTGGGGACAGGCAATGAAAAACTGTTTTTT. It translates to CASKIVGTGNEKLFF. J is TRBJ1-4 and V is TRBV5-1; 8 bases are shared with TRBD1. Germline V gene lookup returns CDR1 SGHRS and CDR2 YFSETQ. The CDR3 is 15 residues long. The V and J ends lost 6 bases and 5 bases, in that order; junction bases with no gene match: 9.